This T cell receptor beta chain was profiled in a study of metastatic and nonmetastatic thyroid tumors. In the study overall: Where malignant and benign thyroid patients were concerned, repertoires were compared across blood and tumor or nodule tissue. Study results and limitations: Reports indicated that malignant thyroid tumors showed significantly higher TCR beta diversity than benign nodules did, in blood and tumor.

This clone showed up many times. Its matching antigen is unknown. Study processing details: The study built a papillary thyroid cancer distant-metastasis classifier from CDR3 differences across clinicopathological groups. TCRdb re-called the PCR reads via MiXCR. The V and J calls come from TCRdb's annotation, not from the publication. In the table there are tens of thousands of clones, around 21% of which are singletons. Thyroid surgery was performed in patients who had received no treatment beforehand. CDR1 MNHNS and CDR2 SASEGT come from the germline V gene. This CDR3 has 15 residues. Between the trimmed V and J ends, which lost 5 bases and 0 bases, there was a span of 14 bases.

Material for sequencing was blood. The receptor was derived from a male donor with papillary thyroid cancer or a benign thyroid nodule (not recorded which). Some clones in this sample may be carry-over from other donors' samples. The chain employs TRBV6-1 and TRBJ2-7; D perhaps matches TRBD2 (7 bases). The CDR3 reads CASSLWGGGSYEQYF. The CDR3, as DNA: TGTGCCAGCAGTCTTTGGGGAGGGGGCTCCTACGAGCAGTACTTC.